The source of this TCR beta chain is a study of cytomegalovirus exposure and HLA in healthy donors. Study information: Earlier sequencing of approximately 200 million T cells yielded around 120 million unique TCR beta sequences. General study points: Listed as cytomegalovirus-associated were 150 to 200 TCR beta chains. A previous analysis found most TCR beta V segments productive roughly 87% or roughly 30% of the time.

The CDR3 totals 14 residues. Per germline, CDR1 MGHRA and CDR2 YSYEKL. Trimming stripped 2 bases from V and 8 bases from J, with 15 bases between. Participants comprised healthy donors of bone marrow. In this sample, this clone turned up a few times. What it recognizes is unknown. Use of 60 Vbeta and 13 Jbeta primers characterized the PCR. Only in-frame clones appear in the TCRdb table, and some are missing; sequencing was by immunoSEQ multiplex PCR. Of over 100,000 clones listed, around 85% are singletons. The chain carries TRBV4-1 and TRBJ1-2; a possible D gene is TRBD1 (6 bases). What was sequenced was PBMCs. This sequence originates from a man aged 25 to 40 in good health and CMV-seronegative. The CDR3 here is CASSQMTVQGGYTF. DNA for the CDR3: TGCGCCAGCAGCCAAATGACAGTCCAGGGGGGCTACACCTTC.